This TCR beta chain emerged from a study of somatic mutations in cytotoxic T cells in rheumatoid arthritis. Profiled with immunoSEQ multiplex PCR; TCRdb holds only in-frame clones, not every one. This table holds fewer than 30,000 clones, just under 75% found once. Researchers isolated CD4+ and CD8+ cells by positive magnetic bead selection and then checked their purity by flow cytometry. CDR1 and CDR2 (germline): MDHEN, SYDVKM. This CDR3 has 11 amino acids. Trimming shortened V by 2 bases and J by 4 bases, and 2 bases separated the two germline ends. This sequence was found in a woman younger than 30 in good health. Sequencing was performed on CD8+ T cells sorted from blood. The chain carries TRBV28 and TRBJ2-5; D is unclear. This CDR3 is CASSLVETQYF. CDR3 DNA: TGTGCCAGCAGTTTAGTAGAGACCCAGTACTTC.